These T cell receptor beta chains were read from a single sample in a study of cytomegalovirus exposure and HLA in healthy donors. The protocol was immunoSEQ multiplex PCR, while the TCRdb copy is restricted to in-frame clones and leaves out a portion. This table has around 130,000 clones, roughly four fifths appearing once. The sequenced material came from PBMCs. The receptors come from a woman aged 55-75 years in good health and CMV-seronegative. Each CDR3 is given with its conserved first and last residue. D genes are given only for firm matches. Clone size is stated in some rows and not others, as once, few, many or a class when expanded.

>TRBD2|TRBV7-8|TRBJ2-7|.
TGTGCCAGCAGCTTAGCTAGGACTAGCGATCCCTACGAGCAGTACTTC
CASSLARTSDPYEQYF
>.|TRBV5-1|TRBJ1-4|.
TGCGCCAGCAGCCCAGGAACAACTAATGAAAAACTGTTTTTT
CASSPGTTNEKLFF
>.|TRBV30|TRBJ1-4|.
TGTGCCTGGAGTCGTTTGGAAAAACTGTTTTTT
CAWSRLEKLFF
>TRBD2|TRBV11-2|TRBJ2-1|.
TGTGCCAGCAGCCTCCTAGCGGTGTCCTACAATGAGCAGTTCTTC
CASSLLAVSYNEQFF
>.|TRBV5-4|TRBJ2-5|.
TGTGCCAGCAGCTTGGGGGCAGAAGAGACCCAGTACTTC
CASSLGAEETQYF
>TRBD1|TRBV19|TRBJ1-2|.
TGTGCCAGTCACAAACAGGGGGTTAACTATGGCTACACCTTC
CASHKQGVNYGYTF
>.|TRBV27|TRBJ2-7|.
TGTGCCAGCAGCCCACATAACGGGGGCGAGCAGTACTTC
CASSPHNGGEQYF
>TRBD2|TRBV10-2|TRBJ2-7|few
TGCGCCAGCGGGGGGGGGAAGCAGTACTTC
CASGGGKQYF
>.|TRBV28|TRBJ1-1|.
TGTGCCAGCAGTTTAATCGGGAGGGCGAACACTGAAGCTTTCTTT
CASSLIGRANTEAFF
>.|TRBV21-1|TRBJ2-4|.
TGTGCCAGCAGCAACGGATCAGGGAGGACCAAAAACATTCAGTACTTC
CASSNGSGRTKNIQYF
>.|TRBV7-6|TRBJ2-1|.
TGTGCCAGCAGCTTAGTCGGGAATTACAATGAGCAGTTCTTC
CASSLVGNYNEQFF
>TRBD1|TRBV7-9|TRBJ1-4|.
TGTGCCAGCAGCGAGCGACAGGGGTATGAAAAACTGTTTTTT
CASSERQGYEKLFF
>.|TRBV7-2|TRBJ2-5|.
TGTGCCAGCAGCTCCCCGTGGGCGCCGGAGACCCAGTACTTC
CASSSPWAPETQYF
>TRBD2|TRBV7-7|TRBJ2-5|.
TGTGCTAGCAGCTTGGGACTAGCGGGGGGCCGGGATGAGACCCAGTACTTC
CASSLGLAGGRDETQYF
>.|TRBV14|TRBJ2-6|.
TGTGCCAGCACCCCCAACTCTGGGGCCAACGTCCTGACTTTC
CASTPNSGANVLTF
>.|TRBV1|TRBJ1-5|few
TGCACCAGCAGCCAAGGGGACAGGGGGCATTCCAATCAGCCCCAGCATTTT
CTSSQGDRGHSNQPQHF
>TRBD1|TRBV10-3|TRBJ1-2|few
TGTGCCATCAGCCCGGGACAGGGTAACTATGGCTACACCTTC
CAISPGQGNYGYTF
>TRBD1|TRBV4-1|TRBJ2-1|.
TGCGCCAGCAACCCAGGGGGAGTGCGGAATGAGCAGTTCTTC
CASNPGGVRNEQFF
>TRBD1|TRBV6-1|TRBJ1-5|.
TGTGCCAGCAGGGCTGACAGGGGGCCGAATCAGCCCCAGCATTTT
CASRADRGPNQPQHF
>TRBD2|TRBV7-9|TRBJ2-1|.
TGTGCCAGCAGCCGGACTAGCGGGAGTAGTAATGAGCAGTTCTTC
CASSRTSGSSNEQFF
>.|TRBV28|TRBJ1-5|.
TGTGCCAGCAGCCCGGTCCTTTCTCAGCCCCAGCATTTT
CASSPVLSQPQHF
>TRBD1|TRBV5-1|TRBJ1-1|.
TGCGCCAGCAGCTGGGGGGACAGGGACATGAACACTGAAGCTTTCTTT
CASSWGDRDMNTEAFF
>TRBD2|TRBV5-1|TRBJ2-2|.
TGCGCCAGCAGCCCTAGCGGGGGGGCCAACACCGGGGAGCTGTTTTTT
CASSPSGGANTGELFF
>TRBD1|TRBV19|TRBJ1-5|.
TGTGCCAGTAGTATCTACAGGGGGGGAGCAAGGCAGCCCCAGCATTTT
CASSIYRGGARQPQHF
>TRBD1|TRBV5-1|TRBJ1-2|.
TGCGCCAGCAGCGTAGGGACAGCCGCTAACTATGGCTACACCTTC
CASSVGTAANYGYTF
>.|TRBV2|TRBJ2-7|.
TGTGCCAGCAGTGACCGACAGGATACCGGGTACGAGCAGTACTTC
CASSDRQDTGYEQYF
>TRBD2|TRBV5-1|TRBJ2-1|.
TGCGCCAGCAGCTTGGGTCTGACTAGCGGGAGGGGGTTAACCTACAATGAGCAGTTCTTC
CASSLGLTSGRGLTYNEQFF
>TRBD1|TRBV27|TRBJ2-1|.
TGTGCCAGCAGTTTCTTCGGGACAGGGGGCTATGAGCAGTTCTTC
CASSFFGTGGYEQFF
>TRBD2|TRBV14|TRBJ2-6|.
TGTGCCAGCAGCCAAGATTCGGGTCCTAGCGGGAGGTCGCTTCCTGGGGCCAACGTCCTGACTTTC
CASSQDSGPSGRSLPGANVLTF
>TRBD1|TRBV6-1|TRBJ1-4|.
TGTGCCAGCAGCAGCCGACAGGGTCTGAGTGAAAAACTGTTTTTT
CASSSRQGLSEKLFF
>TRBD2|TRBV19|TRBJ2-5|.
TGTGCCAGTAGCCTCCAGGGAGCGGGAGGCCTGGGAGAGACCCAGTACTTC
CASSLQGAGGLGETQYF
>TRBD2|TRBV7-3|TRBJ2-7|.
TGTGCCAGCAGCCCAGGCCCTAGCGGTCGGTCCTACGAGCAGTACTTC
CASSPGPSGRSYEQYF
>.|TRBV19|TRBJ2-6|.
TGTGCCAGTAGTATTAGAGCTTCTGGGGCCAACGTCCTGACTTTC
CASSIRASGANVLTF
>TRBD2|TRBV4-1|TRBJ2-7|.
TGCGCCAGCAGCCAAGATCTAACGGCGGGAGGGCCGAACGAGCAGTACTTC
CASSQDLTAGGPNEQYF
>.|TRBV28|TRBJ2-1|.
TGTGCCAGCAGTCGAGGGGGGGCGCCCAATGAGCAGTTCTTC
CASSRGGAPNEQFF
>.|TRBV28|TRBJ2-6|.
TGTGCCAGCAGTTCCGTAAGAGCTGGGGCCAACGTCCTGACTTTC
CASSSVRAGANVLTF
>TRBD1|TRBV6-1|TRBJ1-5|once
TGTGCCAGCAGTGAGTTTTCAGGGGGCTCCAGAAGCAATCAGCCCCAGCATTTT
CASSEFSGGSRSNQPQHF
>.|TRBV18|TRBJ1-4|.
TGTGCCAGCTCACCTGCGGGTTCGACTTATGCAACTAATGAAAAACTGTTTTTT
CASSPAGSTYATNEKLFF
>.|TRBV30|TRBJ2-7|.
TGTGCCTGGGGGCCGGGGGTAGGCGACGAGCAGTACTTC
CAWGPGVGDEQYF
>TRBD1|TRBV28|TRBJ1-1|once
TGTGCCAGCAGTTCGAATCCGGGACAGGGCTCAGCTTTCTTT
CASSSNPGQGSAFF
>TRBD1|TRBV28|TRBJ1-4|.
TGTGCCACCCGACTTGGGACAGGGGGCTTTAAAGGGGATGAAAAACTGTTTTTT
CATRLGTGGFKGDEKLFF
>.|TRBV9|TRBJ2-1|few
TGTGCCAGCAGCGTATCCTGGACCCACGGGGATGAGCAGTTCTTC
CASSVSWTHGDEQFF
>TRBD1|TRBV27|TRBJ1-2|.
TGTGCCAGCAAACGGGACAGGGGGACCTACTATGGCTACACCTTC
CASKRDRGTYYGYTF
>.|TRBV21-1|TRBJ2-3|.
TGTGCCAGCAGCAAAGATCGGGGAGTAGCTCCATACCCGGAAGATACGCAGTATTTT
CASSKDRGVAPYPEDTQYF